One sample yielded the 21 T cell receptor beta chains listed below, sequenced in a study of blood T cell repertoires in COVID-19. This table comes from immunoSEQ multiplex PCR, and its TCRdb copy is limited to in-frame clones, with some not included. The sample holds some 69,000 clones, roughly 82% seen once. The source material was peripheral blood. Source of these receptors: a woman aged 60 to 75 with acute or convalescent COVID-19.

V is TRBV7-8 and J is TRBJ2-7; 7 bases align to TRBD1. The germline CDR1 and CDR2 sequences are SGHVS and FQNEAQ. This CDR3 is 13 amino acids long. V shed 5 bases, J shed 2 bases, and the junction held 3 bases outside the gene matches. The CDR3 nucleotides are TGTGCCAGCAGCCTCGGGACAGCCTACGAGCAGTACTTC. Protein: CASSLGTAYEQYF.

The chain couples TRBV5-1 to TRBJ1-5, with 8 bases identical to TRBD1. The CDR3 sequence is 15 residues long. Germline V gene lookup returns CDR1 SGHRS and CDR2 YFSETQ. V was clipped by 3 bases and J by 3 bases; unmatched bases: 5. The CDR3 is CASSSGGQDNQPQHF. The CDR3 bases are TGCGCCAGCAGCTCGGGGGGACAGGACAATCAGCCCCAGCATTTT. The variable domain in full, completed from reference TRBV5-1 and TRBJ1-5, reads KAGVTQTPRYLIKTRGQQVTLSCSPISGHRSVSWYQQTPGQGLQFLFEYFSETQRNKGNFPGRFSGRQFSNSRSEMNVSTLELGDSALYLCASSSGGQDNQPQHFGDGTRLSIL.

This rearrangement joins TRBV5-1 to TRBJ2-2; TRBD2 is a possible D gene (6 bases). Germline V gives CDR1 SGHRS, CDR2 YFSETQ. This CDR3 is 15 amino acids long. V was shortened by 4 bases and J by 2 bases, with 12 bases between the two germline ends. The CDR3 here is CASSPRRANTGELFF. CDR3 coding DNA: TGCGCCAGCAGCCCCCGGAGGGCTAACACCGGGGAGCTGTTTTTT.

This clone has a handful of counts. The chain has TRBV6-6 and TRBJ1-6; tentatively, D is TRBD1 (5 bases). CDR1 is MNHNY and CDR2 is SVGAGI in the germline V gene (reference sequence). The V end lost 5 bases, the J end lost 7 bases, and 15 bases lay between the germline ends. The length of the CDR3 is 15 residues. The CDR3 DNA follows: TGTGCCAGCAGTGACCTAGGACACGGGAATTCACCCCTCCACTTT. This encodes CASSDLGHGNSPLHF.

The V gene is TRBV2, the J gene TRBJ2-5; tentatively, D is TRBD1 (6 bases). Germline V gene lookup returns CDR1 SNHLY and CDR2 FYNNEI. V dropped 4 bases and J dropped 3 bases, with 15 bases sitting between them. There are 15 residues in the CDR3. CDR3 sequence reads: CASSVGLGQKETQYF. CDR3 in DNA: TGTGCCAGCAGTGTGGGGCTGGGACAAAAAGAGACCCAGTACTTC. The entire variable domain, with the rest obtained from reference TRBV2 and TRBJ2-5, is as follows: EPEVTQTPSHQVTQMGQEVILRCVPISNHLYFYWYRQILGQKVEFLVSFYNNEISEKSEIFDDQFSVERPDGSNFTLKIRSTKLEDSAMYFCASSVGLGQKETQYFGPGTRLLVL.

The V call is TRBV12-5, the J call TRBJ2-1; 9 nucleotides line up with TRBD1. J was trimmed by 7 bases and V by 6 bases; bases with no gene match: 10. The CDR3 loop spans 15 amino acids. Germline V lookup: CDR1 LGHNT, CDR2 FRNRAP. The CDR3 DNA follows: TGTGCTAGTGGACCTGGACAGGGGAGAATAAATGAGCAGTTCTTC. Its protein is CASGPGQGRINEQFF.

The CDR3 sequence is CASSSAYTTSTDTQYF. For the CDR3, the DNA is TGTGCCAGCAGTAGTGCGTACACTACTAGCACAGATACGCAGTATTTT. The chain is built from TRBV5-4 and TRBJ2-3; D not certain. Germline assignment: CDR1 SGHNT and CDR2 YYREEE (reference sequence). The length of the CDR3 is 16 residues. The V end lost 5 bases, the J end lost 0 bases, and 16 bases lay between the germline ends.

This clone was recorded a few times. J is TRBJ2-7 and V is TRBV2; the D gene is possibly TRBD1 (6 bases). The germline V gene has CDR1 SNHLY and CDR2 FYNNEI. Trimming cost V 6 bases and J 2 bases, with 11 bases left between them. The CDR3 has 13 amino acids. The CDR3 bases are TGTGCCAGCAGCTCGACAGGACCCTACGAGCAGTACTTC. It encodes CASSSTGPYEQYF. The variable domain in full, with the rest retrieved from reference TRBV2 and TRBJ2-7, is EPEVTQTPSHQVTQMGQEVILRCVPISNHLYFYWYRQILGQKVEFLVSFYNNEISEKSEIFDDQFSVERPDGSNFTLKIRSTKLEDSAMYFCASSSTGPYEQYFGPGTRLTVT.

This clone was counted a single time. The chain recombines TRBV12-3 or TRBV12-4 with TRBJ1-5; D ambiguous. Trimming took off 7 bases at V and 4 bases at J, with 8 bases between the two ends. The CDR3 is 12 residues long. CDR3 coding DNA: TGTGCCAGCACATGGGAGAATCAGCCCCAGCATTTT. Its translation: CASTWENQPQHF.

The chain employs TRBV20-1 and TRBJ2-3; 7 bases align to TRBD2. CDR1 and CDR2 (germline): DFQATT, SNEGSKA (reference sequence). CDR3 length: 16 residues. Trimming cost V 3 bases and J 0 bases; bases outside gene matches: 9. CDR3 nucleotides: TGCAGTGCTAGTCCCCTAGCGGATTCTAGCACAGATACGCAGTATTTT. This encodes CSASPLADSSTDTQYF.

Here the CDR3 reads CSVDPASGTDTQYF. In nucleotides, the CDR3 is TGCAGCGTTGATCCGGCTAGCGGCACAGATACGCAGTATTTT. This rearrangement joins TRBV29-1 to TRBJ2-3; D is possibly TRBD2 (6 bases). This CDR3 is built from 14 residues. Germline V CDR1 and CDR2: SQVTM, ANQGSEA. Between the trimmed V and J ends, which lost 3 bases and 1 base, there was a span of 11 bases.

The genes are TRBV5-1 and TRBJ2-1; 13 positions agree with TRBD2. J was trimmed by 0 bases and V by 4 bases; bases with no gene match: 10. CDR1 SGHRS and CDR2 YFSETQ come from the germline V gene. This CDR3 has 19 residues. CDR3 DNA sequence: TGCGCCAGCAGCGCCCCGGGACTAGCGGGATCAAGCTCCTACAATGAGCAGTTCTTC. Protein sequence: CASSAPGLAGSSSYNEQFF.

In its sample, this clone was seen a few times. The chain carries TRBV21-1 and TRBJ2-2; the table calls TRBD1, which could not be checked here. TRBV21-1 is deemed a pseudogene. CDR3 length equals 16 residues. The CDR3 coding sequence is TGTGCCAGCGTGAGGAGACAGTGGTACTCCACCGGGGAGCTGTTTTTT. Its protein is CASVRRQWYSTGELFF.

About this clone itself: This sample includes further DNA sequences coding for the same CDR3. The chain couples TRBV30 to TRBJ2-5; 7 nucleotides match TRBD1. Looked up from germline, CDR1 is GTSNPN and CDR2 is SVGIG (reference sequence). Trimming took 4 bases from V and 0 from J; bases not matched to a gene: 5. The CDR3 extends over 14 amino acids. In DNA, the CDR3 is TGTGCCTGGATGCGACAGGGCAACCAAGAGACCCAGTACTTC. Amino acid sequence: CAWMRQGNQETQYF.

The CDR3: CASSLQGRNTEAFF. CDR3 nucleotides: TGTGCCAGCAGCCTACAGGGGAGGAACACTGAAGCTTTCTTT. This chain joins TRBV6-6 and TRBJ1-1, with 7 positions matching TRBD1. J gave up 1 base and V 6 bases, and 5 bases lay outside the gene matches. The CDR3 runs to 14 residues. From germline, CDR1 is MNHNY and CDR2 SVGAGI (reference sequence).

The chain couples TRBV30 to TRBJ1-2, with 7 positions matching TRBD1. J lost 0 bases, V lost 0 bases, and 13 bases had no gene match. Germline V gene data show CDR1 as GTSNPN and CDR2 as SVGIG (reference sequence). The CDR3 runs to 18 residues. The CDR3 here is CAWSVRGGGLSANYGYTF. The CDR3 DNA reads as TGTGCCTGGAGTGTACGAGGGGGCGGGTTGTCGGCTAACTATGGCTACACCTTC. The full variable domain, completed using reference TRBV30 and TRBJ1-2, is SQTIHQWPATLVQPVGSPLSLECTVEGTSNPNLYWYRQAAGRGLQLLFYSVGIGQISSEVPQNLSASRPQDRQFILSSKKLLLSDSGFYLCAWSVRGGGLSANYGYTFGSGTRLTVV.

The CDR3 nucleotides are TGTGCCAGCAGTGAAGCGCTTCGGGGGGGCGGCGAGCAGTACTTC. Protein product: CASSEALRGGGEQYF. V is TRBV2 and J is TRBJ2-7; 8 positions agree with TRBD2. Germline trimming cut 0 bases from V and 6 bases from J; bases unmatched to any gene: 7. In germline, CDR1 is SNHLY, CDR2 FYNNEI. The CDR3 is made up of 15 amino acids.

J is TRBJ1-3 and V is TRBV18, with a possible D match to TRBD1 (6 bases). This CDR3 is built from 14 residues. The germline V gene has CDR1 KGHSH and CDR2 LQKENI. The V end lost 2 bases, the J end lost 8 bases, and 13 bases lay between the germline ends. The CDR3 sequence is CASSPNAGVDTIYF. Here the CDR3 DNA reads TGTGCCAGCTCACCAAATGCAGGGGTAGACACCATATATTTT.

The chain joins TRBV6-5 to TRBJ1-2; D not certain. The CDR3 is 13 amino acids. V was trimmed by 4 bases and J by 5 bases, leaving 11 bases between them. Germline V gene sequence: CDR1 MNHEY, CDR2 SVGAGI. DNA of the CDR3: TGTGCCAGCAGTTCCATACCCGGTTATGGCTACACCTTC. Translation gives CASSSIPGYGYTF.

V is TRBV19 and J is TRBJ1-2, with D perhaps TRBD1 (5 bases). The ends were cut back, 1 base at V and 0 bases at J, with 9 bases in the middle. The CDR3 extends over 15 amino acids. The germline V gene has CDR1 LNHDA and CDR2 SQIVND (reference sequence). In DNA form, the CDR3 reads TGTGCCAGTAGTATAGGGACAACTTCTAACTATGGCTACACCTTC. Protein: CASSIGTTSNYGYTF. The whole variable domain, filled in from reference TRBV19 and TRBJ1-2, reads DGGITQSPKYLFRKEGQNVTLSCEQNLNHDAMYWYRQDPGQGLRLIYYSQIVNDFQKGDIAEGYSVSREKKESFPLTVTSAQKNPTAFYLCASSIGTTSNYGYTFGSGTRLTVV.

The chain combines TRBV27 with TRBJ1-6; 7 bases align to TRBD1. J lost 7 bases, V lost 2 bases, and 8 bases had no gene match. The CDR3 has 16 residues. The germline gives CDR1 MNHEY, CDR2 SMNVEV (reference sequence). CDR3 sequence: CASSLIAGTVNSPLHF. In nucleotides, the CDR3 is TGTGCCAGCAGTTTAATCGCCGGGACAGTAAATTCACCCCTCCACTTT.